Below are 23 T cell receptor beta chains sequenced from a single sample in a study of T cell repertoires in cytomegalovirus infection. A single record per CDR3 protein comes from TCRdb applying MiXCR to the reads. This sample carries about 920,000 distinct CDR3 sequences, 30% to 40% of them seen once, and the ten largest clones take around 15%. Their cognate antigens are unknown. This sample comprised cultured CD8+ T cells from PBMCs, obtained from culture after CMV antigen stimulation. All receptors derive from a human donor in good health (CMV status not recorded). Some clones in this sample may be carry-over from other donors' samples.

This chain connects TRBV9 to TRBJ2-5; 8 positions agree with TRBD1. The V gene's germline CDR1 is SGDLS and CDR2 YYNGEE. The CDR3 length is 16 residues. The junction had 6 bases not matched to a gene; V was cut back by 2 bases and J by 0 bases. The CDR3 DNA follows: TGTGCCAGCAGCGTCCGGGACAGGCTTTACCAAGAGACCCAGTACTTC. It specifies CASSVRDRLYQETQYF.

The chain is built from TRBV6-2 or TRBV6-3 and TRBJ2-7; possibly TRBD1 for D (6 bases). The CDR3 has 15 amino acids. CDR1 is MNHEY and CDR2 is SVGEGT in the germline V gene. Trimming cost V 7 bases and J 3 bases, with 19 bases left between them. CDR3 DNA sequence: TGTGCCAGCAATACGGGCAGGGGAATTTACTACGAGCAGTACTTC. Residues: CASNTGRGIYYEQYF.

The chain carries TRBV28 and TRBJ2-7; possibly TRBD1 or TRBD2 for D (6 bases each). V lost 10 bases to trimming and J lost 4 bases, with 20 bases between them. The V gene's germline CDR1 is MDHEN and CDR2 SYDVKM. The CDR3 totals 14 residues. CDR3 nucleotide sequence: TGTGCCACTTTTAAAGTGGGGGGCCGTTACGAGCAGTACGTC. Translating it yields CATFKVGGRYEQYV.

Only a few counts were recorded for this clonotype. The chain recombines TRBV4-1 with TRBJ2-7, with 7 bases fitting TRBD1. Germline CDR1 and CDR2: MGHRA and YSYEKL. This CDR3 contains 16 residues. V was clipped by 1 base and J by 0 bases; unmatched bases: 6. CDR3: CASSQGTGQSSYEQYF. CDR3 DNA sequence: TGCGCCAGCAGCCAAGGGACAGGCCAGAGCTCCTACGAGCAGTACTTC.

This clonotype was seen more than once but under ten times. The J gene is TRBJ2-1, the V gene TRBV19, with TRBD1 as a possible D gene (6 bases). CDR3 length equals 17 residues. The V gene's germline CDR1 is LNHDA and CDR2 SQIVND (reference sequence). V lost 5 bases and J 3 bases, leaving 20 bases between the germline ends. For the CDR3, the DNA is TGTGCCAGTAGTTTCCCCATTACAGGGTATAGCTACAATGAGCAGTTCTTC. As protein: CASSFPITGYSYNEQFF. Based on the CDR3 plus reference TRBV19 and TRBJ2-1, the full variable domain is DGGITQSPKYLFRKEGQNVTLSCEQNLNHDAMYWYRQDPGQGLRLIYYSQIVNDFQKGDIAEGYSVSREKKESFPLTVTSAQKNPTAFYLCASSFPITGYSYNEQFFGPGTRLTVL.

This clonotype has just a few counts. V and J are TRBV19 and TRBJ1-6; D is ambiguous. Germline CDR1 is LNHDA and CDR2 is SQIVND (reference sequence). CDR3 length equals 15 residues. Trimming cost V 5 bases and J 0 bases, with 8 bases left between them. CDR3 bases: TGTGCCAGTAGTTCGGAAAGCTCCTATAATTCACCCCTCCACTTT. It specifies CASSSESSYNSPLHF.

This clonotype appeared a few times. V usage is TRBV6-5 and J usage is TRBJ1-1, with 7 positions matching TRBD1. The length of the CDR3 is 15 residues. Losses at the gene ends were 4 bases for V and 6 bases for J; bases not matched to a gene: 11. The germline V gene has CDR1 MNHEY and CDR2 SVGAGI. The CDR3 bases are TGTGCCAGCAGTTTCGGAGGGGGCACTATGGCTGAAGCTTTCTTT. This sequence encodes CASSFGGGTMAEAFF.

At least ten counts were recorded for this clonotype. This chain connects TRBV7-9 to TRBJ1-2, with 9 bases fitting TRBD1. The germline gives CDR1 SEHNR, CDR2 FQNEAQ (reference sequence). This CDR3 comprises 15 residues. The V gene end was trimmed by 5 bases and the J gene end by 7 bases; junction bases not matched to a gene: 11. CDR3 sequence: CASSMDRGFPSGYTF. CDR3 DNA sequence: TGTGCCAGCAGCATGGACAGGGGCTTCCCCTCTGGCTACACCTTC.

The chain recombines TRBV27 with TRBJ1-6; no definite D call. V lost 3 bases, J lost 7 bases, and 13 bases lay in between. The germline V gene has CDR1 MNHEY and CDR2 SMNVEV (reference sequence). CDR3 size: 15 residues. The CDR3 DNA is TGTGCCAGCAGTTTCGGTAGGGAGGACAATTCACCCCTCCACTTT. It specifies CASSFGREDNSPLHF.

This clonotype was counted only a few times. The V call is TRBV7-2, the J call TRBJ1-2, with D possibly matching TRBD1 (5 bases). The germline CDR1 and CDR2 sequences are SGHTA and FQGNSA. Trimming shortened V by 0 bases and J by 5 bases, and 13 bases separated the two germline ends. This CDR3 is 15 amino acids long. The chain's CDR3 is CASSLAGGEFYGYTF. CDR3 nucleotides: TGTGCCAGCAGCTTAGCGGGGGGGGAATTTTATGGCTACACCTTC.

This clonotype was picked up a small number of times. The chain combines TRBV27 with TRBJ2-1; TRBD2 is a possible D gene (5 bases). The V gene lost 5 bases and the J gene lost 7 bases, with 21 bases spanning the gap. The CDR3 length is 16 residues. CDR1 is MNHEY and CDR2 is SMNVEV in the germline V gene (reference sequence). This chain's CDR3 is CASSLLGASALNEQFF. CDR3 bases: TGTGCCAGCAGTCTGTTGGGAGCGAGCGCGCTAAATGAGCAGTTCTTC.

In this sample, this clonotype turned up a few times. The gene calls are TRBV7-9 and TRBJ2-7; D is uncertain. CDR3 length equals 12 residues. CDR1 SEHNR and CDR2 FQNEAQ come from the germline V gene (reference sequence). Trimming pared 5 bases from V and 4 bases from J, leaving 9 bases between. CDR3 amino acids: CASSPGMYEQYV. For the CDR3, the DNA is TGTGCCAGCAGCCCTGGAATGTACGAGCAGTACGTC.

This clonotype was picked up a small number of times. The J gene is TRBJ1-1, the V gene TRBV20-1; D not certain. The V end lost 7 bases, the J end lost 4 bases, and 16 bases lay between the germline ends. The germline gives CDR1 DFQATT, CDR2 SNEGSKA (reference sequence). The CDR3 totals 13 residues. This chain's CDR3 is CSVPGRGSTEAFF. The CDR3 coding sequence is TGCAGTGTCCCGGGCCGGGGAAGCACTGAAGCTTTCTTT.

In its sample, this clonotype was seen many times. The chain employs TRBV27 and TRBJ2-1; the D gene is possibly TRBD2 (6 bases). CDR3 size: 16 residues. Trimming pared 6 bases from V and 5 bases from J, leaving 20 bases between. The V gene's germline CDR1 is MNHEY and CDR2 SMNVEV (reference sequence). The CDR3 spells CASSIFAGRGNNEQFF. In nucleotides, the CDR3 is TGTGCCAGCAGCATTTTCGCGGGACGGGGAAACAATGAGCAGTTCTTC.

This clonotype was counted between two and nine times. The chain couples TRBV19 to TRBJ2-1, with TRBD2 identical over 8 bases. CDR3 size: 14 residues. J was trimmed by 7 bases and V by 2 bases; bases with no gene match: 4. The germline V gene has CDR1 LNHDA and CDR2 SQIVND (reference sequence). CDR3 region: CASSISSGGNEQFF. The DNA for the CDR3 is TGTGCCAGTAGTATATCCAGCGGGGGTAATGAGCAGTTCTTC.

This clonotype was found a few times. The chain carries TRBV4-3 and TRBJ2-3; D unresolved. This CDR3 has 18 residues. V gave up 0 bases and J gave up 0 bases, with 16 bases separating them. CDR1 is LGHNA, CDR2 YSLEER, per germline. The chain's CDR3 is CASSQDYSLPPSTDTQYF. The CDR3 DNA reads TGCGCCAGCAGCCAAGATTACTCGCTCCCCCCTAGCACAGATACGCAGTATTTT.

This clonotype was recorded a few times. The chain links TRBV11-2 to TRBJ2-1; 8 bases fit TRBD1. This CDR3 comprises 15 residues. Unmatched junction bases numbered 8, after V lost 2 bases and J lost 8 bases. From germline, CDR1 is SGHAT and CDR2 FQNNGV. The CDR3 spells CASSLTDRAIDEQFF. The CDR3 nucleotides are TGTGCCAGCAGCTTAACGGACAGGGCTATCGATGAGCAGTTCTTC.

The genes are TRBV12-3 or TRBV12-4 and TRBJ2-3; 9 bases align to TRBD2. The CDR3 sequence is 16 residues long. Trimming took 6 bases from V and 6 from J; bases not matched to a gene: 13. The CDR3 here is CASSRRSSGAGDTQYF. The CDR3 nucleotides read TGTGCCAGCAGCAGACGATCTAGCGGGGCTGGGGATACGCAGTATTTT.

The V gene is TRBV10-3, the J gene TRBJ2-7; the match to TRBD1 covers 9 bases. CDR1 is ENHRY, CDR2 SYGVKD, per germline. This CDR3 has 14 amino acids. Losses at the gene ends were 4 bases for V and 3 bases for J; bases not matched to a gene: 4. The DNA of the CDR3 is TGTGCCATCAGTGCGTCGGACAGGGGCTACGAGCAGTACTTC. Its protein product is CAISASDRGYEQYF.

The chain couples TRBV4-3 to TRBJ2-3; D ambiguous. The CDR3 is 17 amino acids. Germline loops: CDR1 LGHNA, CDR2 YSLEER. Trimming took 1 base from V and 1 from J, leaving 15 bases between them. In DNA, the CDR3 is TGCGCCAGCAGCCAAGGCCTTGGCATGTCCCGCACAGATACGCAGTATTTT. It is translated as CASSQGLGMSRTDTQYF.

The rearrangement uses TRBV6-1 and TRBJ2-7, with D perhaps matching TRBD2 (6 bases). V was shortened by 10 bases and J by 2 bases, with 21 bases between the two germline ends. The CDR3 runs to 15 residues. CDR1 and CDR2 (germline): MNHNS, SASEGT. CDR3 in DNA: TGTGCCATTACAGCCCGGGGGTCACTCACCTACGAGCAGTACGTC. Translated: CAITARGSLTYEQYV.

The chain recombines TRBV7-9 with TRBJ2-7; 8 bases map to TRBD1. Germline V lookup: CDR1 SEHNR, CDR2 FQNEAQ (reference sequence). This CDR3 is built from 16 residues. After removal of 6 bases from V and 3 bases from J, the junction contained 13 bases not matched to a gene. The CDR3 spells CASSPSPGQALYEQYF. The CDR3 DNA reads TGTGCCAGCAGTCCTTCTCCGGGACAGGCACTCTACGAGCAGTACTTC.

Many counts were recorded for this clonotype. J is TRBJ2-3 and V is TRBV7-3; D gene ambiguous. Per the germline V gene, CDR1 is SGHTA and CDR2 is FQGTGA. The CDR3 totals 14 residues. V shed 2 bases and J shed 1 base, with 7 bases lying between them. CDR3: CASSLEVGTDTQYF. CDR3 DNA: TGTGCCAGCAGCTTAGAAGTTGGCACAGATACGCAGTATTTT.